Below, 22 T cell receptor beta chains from the same sample are listed, as sequenced in a study of T-cell reconstitution after alpha-beta-depleted transplantation in children. Unique molecular identifiers were incorporated during preparation of the TCRbeta library. TCRdb re-analysed the PCR reads in MiXCR, keeping a single row per CDR3 protein. The table records hundreds of thousands of distinct CDR3 sequences, under 20% of them present only once. Here the sequenced sample was PBMCs, mostly from graft donor cells, taken 360 days after TCRalphabeta/CD19-depleted stem cell transplant. The source of these receptors is a male patient aged 5 to 17 who had a stem cell transplant for acute lymphoblastic leukemia, so the T cells may come from the graft donor.

This clonotype appeared once. The chain has TRBV5-1 and TRBJ1-2, with no clear D. V was clipped by 4 bases and J by 8 bases, with 15 bases between them. Germline assignment: CDR1 SGHRS and CDR2 YFSETQ. This CDR3 spans 13 amino acids. CDR3 residues: CASSPDSIGGYTF. As DNA, the CDR3 is TGCGCCAGCAGCCCGGACTCCATCGGAGGCTACACCTTC.

The chain combines TRBV20-1 with TRBJ2-7; 8 bases line up with TRBD2. With 1 base clipped from V and 2 bases from J, the junction kept 7 bases outside the gene matches. From germline, CDR1 is DFQATT and CDR2 SNEGSKA (reference sequence). The CDR3 extends over 15 amino acids. For the CDR3, the DNA is TGCAGTGCTAGAGCTTATACGGGAGGGCCCTACGAGCAGTACTTC. Translating gives CSARAYTGGPYEQYF.

This clonotype has only a few counts. This sequence joins TRBV20-1 and TRBJ2-3, with D perhaps matching TRBD1 or TRBD2 (5 bases each). From germline, CDR1 is DFQATT and CDR2 SNEGSKA (reference sequence). This CDR3 comprises 16 residues. The V gene lost 6 bases and the J gene lost 2 bases, with 21 bases spanning the gap. The CDR3 DNA reads TGCAGTGCCCCGGGGCGAGGGGTAATAATCACAGATACGCAGTATTTT. Translation gives CSAPGRGVIITDTQYF.

This clonotype was detected a few times. The chain combines TRBV2 with TRBJ2-7, with a tentative D call TRBD1 (6 bases). V gave up 8 bases and J gave up 1 base, with 12 bases separating them. CDR3 length: 13 residues. Germline CDR1 SNHLY, CDR2 FYNNEI. Here the CDR3 reads CASLRDTSYEQYF. The DNA for the CDR3 is TGTGCCAGCCTCCGGGACACTTCCTACGAGCAGTACTTC.

The V and J genes are TRBV5-1 and TRBJ2-5, with TRBD2 matching 9 bases. The CDR3 loop spans 17 amino acids. The ends lost 0 bases at V and 2 bases at J; junction bases unmatched: 8. Germline CDR1 reads SGHRS; CDR2 reads YFSETQ. CDR3 coding DNA: TGCGCCAGCAGCTTGGAGGCGGGAGGGCGGCCTCAAGAGACCCAGTACTTC. Translation gives CASSLEAGGRPQETQYF. Based on the CDR3 plus reference TRBV5-1 and TRBJ2-5, the full variable domain is KAGVTQTPRYLIKTRGQQVTLSCSPISGHRSVSWYQQTPGQGLQFLFEYFSETQRNKGNFPGRFSGRQFSNSRSEMNVSTLELGDSALYLCASSLEAGGRPQETQYFGPGTRLLVL.

This clonotype occurred a few times. The CDR3 region is CASSLAGGPSRNTGELFF. The CDR3 nucleotides read TGTGCCAGCAGCCTGGCAGGGGGCCCTTCCCGGAACACCGGGGAGCTGTTTTTT. The gene calls are TRBV7-3 and TRBJ2-2; 8 bases fit TRBD1. Germline CDR1 is SGHTA and CDR2 is FQGTGA. The CDR3 contains 18 residues. Germline trimming cut 5 bases from V and 1 base from J; bases unmatched to any gene: 12.

This clonotype was detected a few times. The gene calls are TRBV7-2 and TRBJ1-1; D is possibly TRBD1 (5 bases). Per the germline V gene, CDR1 is SGHTA and CDR2 is FQGNSA. This CDR3 region has 16 residues. V lost 2 bases, J lost 6 bases, and 19 bases lay in between. The chain's CDR3 is CASSLNGAMRVAEAFF. In DNA, the CDR3 is TGTGCCAGCAGCTTAAATGGGGCCATGAGGGTAGCTGAAGCTTTCTTT.

In this sample, this clonotype turned up a few times. The chain joins TRBV20-1 to TRBJ2-2, with TRBD2 identical over 10 bases. Germline V gene sequence: CDR1 DFQATT, CDR2 SNEGSKA (reference sequence). V was clipped by 6 bases and J by 6 bases; unmatched bases: 10. This CDR3 has 15 amino acids. The CDR3 DNA reads TGCAGTGCGGCTCCAAGCGGGAGGGCCTCCGGGGAGCTGTTTTTT. Its translation: CSAAPSGRASGELFF.

This clonotype was counted a few times. This sequence joins TRBV27 and TRBJ2-2; TRBD1 matches at 8 bases. Trimming at V came to 6 bases and at J to 6 bases, leaving 6 bases not matched to a gene. Germline-derived CDR1 and CDR2 are MNHEY and SMNVEV (reference sequence). CDR3 size: 14 residues. Here the CDR3 reads CASRPQGAAGELFF. In nucleotides, the CDR3 is TGTGCCAGCAGGCCCCAGGGGGCGGCCGGGGAGCTGTTTTTT.

This clonotype has just a few counts. The rearrangement uses TRBV5-1 and TRBJ2-4; D is undetermined. CDR3 size: 18 residues. Trimming pared 0 bases from V and 1 base from J, leaving 17 bases between. From germline, CDR1 is SGHRS and CDR2 YFSETQ. The CDR3 DNA follows: TGCGCCAGCAGCTTGGCCCCCGGACGAAGGATGGCCAAAAACATTCAGTACTTC. Its translation is CASSLAPGRRMAKNIQYF.

In its sample, this clonotype was seen many times. Written as DNA, the CDR3 is TGCAGCGTGCGCACGGAAAGTTACGAGCAGTACTTC. This gives the protein CSVRTESYEQYF. The chain uses TRBV29-1 and TRBJ2-7; unclear D gene. This CDR3 is built from 12 residues. Trimming took off 6 bases at V and 4 bases at J, with 13 bases between the two ends. CDR1 SQVTM and CDR2 ANQGSEA come from the germline V gene.

This chain links TRBV10-3 with TRBJ2-5; 12 positions agree with TRBD2. V shed 10 bases, J shed 5 bases, and the junction held 14 bases outside the gene matches. CDR3 length equals 16 residues. Looked up from germline, CDR1 is ENHRY and CDR2 is SYGVKD. This chain's CDR3 is CASNGLAGLEWETQYF. The CDR3 DNA reads as TGTGCCAGCAATGGACTAGCGGGACTCGAGTGGGAGACCCAGTACTTC.

This clonotype was found a few times. V and J are TRBV20-1 and TRBJ1-6; maybe TRBD1 (5 bases). The CDR3 runs to 16 residues. Germline CDR1 and CDR2: DFQATT and SNEGSKA (reference sequence). V lost 2 bases, J lost 7 bases, and 18 bases lay in between. CDR3 sequence: CSARSKKAGRNSPLHF. The CDR3 DNA reads as TGCAGTGCTAGAAGTAAGAAGGCAGGGCGAAATTCACCCCTCCACTTT.

The chain has TRBV5-4 and TRBJ2-7; D is undetermined. The CDR3 is 14 amino acids. CDR1 and CDR2 (germline): SGHNT, YYREEE (reference sequence). V dropped 1 base and J dropped 5 bases, with 13 bases sitting between them. This chain's CDR3 is CASSLLARPNEQYF. The CDR3, as DNA: TGTGCCAGCAGCTTGTTGGCTAGGCCTAACGAGCAGTACTTC. Full variable domain (outside the CDR3, taken from reference TRBV5-4 and TRBJ2-7): ETGVTQSPTHLIKTRGQQVTLRCSSQSGHNTVSWYQQALGQGPQFIFQYYREEENGRGNFPPRFSGLQFPNYSSELNVNALELDDSALYLCASSLLARPNEQYFGPGTRLTVT.

This clonotype was picked up many times. The V and J genes are TRBV15 and TRBJ2-3, with 8 bases that match TRBD2. V dropped 0 bases and J dropped 2; count of bases not matched to a gene: 7. From germline, CDR1 is LNHNV and CDR2 YYDKDF (reference sequence). The CDR3 contains 17 residues. DNA for the CDR3: TGTGCCACCAGCAGAGAAAAGGGAGCGGGAGTCACAGATACGCAGTATTTT. This sequence encodes CATSREKGAGVTDTQYF.

The rearrangement uses TRBV7-6 and TRBJ1-1; 7 bases fit TRBD1. From germline, CDR1 is SGHVS and CDR2 FNYEAQ. CDR3 length: 16 residues. Losses at the gene ends were 0 bases for V and 0 bases for J; bases not matched to a gene: 4. CDR3 region: CASSLATGTMNTEAFF. The CDR3, as DNA: TGTGCCAGCAGCTTAGCGACAGGGACCATGAACACTGAAGCTTTCTTT.

The chain employs TRBV29-1 and TRBJ2-1, with 13 nucleotides matching TRBD2. The CDR3 runs to 14 residues. With V trimmed by 8 bases and J by 7 bases, 8 bases remained unmatched. Germline CDR1 reads SQVTM; CDR2 reads ANQGSEA. In nucleotides, the CDR3 is TGCAGCACCACGGGACTAGCGGGACGTAATGAGCAGTTCTTC. Its protein product is CSTTGLAGRNEQFF.

The chain links TRBV6-2 or TRBV6-3 to TRBJ2-6; TRBD1 aligns across 7 bases. J was trimmed by 0 bases and V by 5 bases; bases with no gene match: 19. The CDR3 loop spans 21 amino acids. CDR1 and CDR2 (germline): MNHEY, SVGEGT. In DNA, the CDR3 is TGTGCCAGCAGTCCACGTGGCACAGGGGAGAGGTGGTCCTCTGGGGCCAACGTCCTGACTTTC. Translation gives CASSPRGTGERWSSGANVLTF.

This clonotype has more than one count but fewer than ten. The gene calls are TRBV3-1 and TRBJ2-3; TRBD2 might be the D (6 bases). The V end was cut by 4 bases, the J end by 2 bases, with 19 bases between. The length of the CDR3 is 17 residues. Per germline, CDR1 LGHDT and CDR2 YNNKEL (reference sequence). Here the CDR3 reads CASSRLPGTPNTDTQYF. In nucleotides, the CDR3 is TGTGCCAGCAGCCGCCTCCCCGGGACTCCCAACACAGATACGCAGTATTTT.

Only a few counts were recorded for this clonotype. The rearrangement uses TRBV4-1 and TRBJ2-4; either TRBD1 or TRBD2 may supply D (6 bases each). CDR3 length equals 15 residues. Germline CDR1 is MGHRA and CDR2 is YSYEKL. V lost 1 base, J lost 6 bases, and 13 bases lay in between. CDR3 bases: TGCGCCAGCAGCCAAGTCTGGGGGGCGGGAAACATTCAGTACTTC. The encoded protein is CASSQVWGAGNIQYF.

This clonotype was detected many times. V usage is TRBV29-1 and J usage is TRBJ2-7, with D perhaps TRBD1 (5 bases). The CDR3 runs to 12 residues. The V gene's germline CDR1 is SQVTM and CDR2 ANQGSEA. Trimming pared 5 bases from V and 3 bases from J, leaving 11 bases between. CDR3 nucleotide sequence: TGCAGCGTTCGTGACAGCTACTACGAGCAGTACTTC. Amino acid sequence: CSVRDSYYEQYF.

The chain combines TRBV10-3 with TRBJ2-3; 11 bases map to TRBD1. CDR1 and CDR2 (germline): ENHRY, SYGVKD. The CDR3 loop spans 16 amino acids. The V and J ends lost 6 bases and 4 bases, in that order; junction bases with no gene match: 9. The DNA of the CDR3 is TGTGCCATCAGCGACCCTGGACAGGGGGCGGCAGATACGCAGTATTTT. Its protein product is CAISDPGQGAADTQYF.